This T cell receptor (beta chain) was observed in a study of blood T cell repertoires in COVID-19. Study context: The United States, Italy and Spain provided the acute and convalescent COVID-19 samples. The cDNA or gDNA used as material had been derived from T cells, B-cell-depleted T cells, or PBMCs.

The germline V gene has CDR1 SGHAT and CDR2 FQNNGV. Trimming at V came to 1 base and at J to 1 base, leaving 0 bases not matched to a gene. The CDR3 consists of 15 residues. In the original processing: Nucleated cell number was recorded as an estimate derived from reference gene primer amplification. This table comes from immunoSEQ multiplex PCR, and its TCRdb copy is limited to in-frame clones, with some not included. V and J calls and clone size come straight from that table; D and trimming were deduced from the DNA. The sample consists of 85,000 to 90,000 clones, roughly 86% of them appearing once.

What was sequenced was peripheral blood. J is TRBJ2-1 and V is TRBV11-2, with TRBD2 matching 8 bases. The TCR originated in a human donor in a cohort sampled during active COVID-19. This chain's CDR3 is CASSLVAGSYNEQFF. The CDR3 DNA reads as TGTGCCAGCAGCTTAGTAGCGGGATCCTACAATGAGCAGTTCTTC.